This T cell receptor (beta chain) was sequenced during a study of radiotherapy plus CTLA-4 blockade in lung cancer. Study context: The study recorded objective responses in around 18% of patients and disease control in 31%. Regarding the study as a whole: Tumor-derived TCR clones expanded in blood after radiotherapy plus ipilimumab. Increased serum interferon-beta after radiation also reportedly predicted response strongly.

Enrolled patients, whose metastatic non-small-cell lung cancer was chemo-refractory, received focal radiation plus CTLA-4 blockade with ipilimumab. A note on this clone: Its antigen is undetermined.

Using immunoSEQ multiplex PCR, the repertoire was profiled, and TCRdb retains in-frame clones only, with some absent. In the table there are about 110,000 clones, 81% of which are singletons. CDR3 length equals 14 residues. The J segment lost 0 bases and the V segment lost 7 bases, leaving 3 bases of the junction unmatched. Germline CDR1 LGHNT, CDR2 FRNRAP. This chain connects TRBV12-5 to TRBJ2-7; 10 bases are a match to TRBD1. The clonotype comes from a human donor with non-small cell lung cancer that progressed on radiotherapy plus ipilimumab. Some clones in this sample may be carry-over from other donors' samples. The source was peripheral blood, collected from a patient treated with radiotherapy plus ipilimumab. For the CDR3, the DNA is TGTGCTAGTGAAGGGACAGGGGTCTCCTACGAGCAGTACTTC. Translation gives CASEGTGVSYEQYF.